The T cell receptor (beta chain) described here comes from a study of T cells after posttransplantation cyclophosphamide. Study observations and caveats: Donor CD8+ memory clones often dominated recipient blood repertoires at later times. TRB clonality was highly associated with recipient CMV seropositivity and reactivation. Blood and skin or GI T cell repertoires showed limited TRB overlap.

Assay used: immunoSEQ multiplex PCR; TCRdb lists only in-frame clones, some missing. This sample has tens of thousands of clones, with roughly nine tenths found just once. The CDR3 contains 15 residues. Germline CDR1 and CDR2: SGHNT and YYREEE (reference sequence). V lost 4 bases and J lost 2; bases outside the gene matches: 2. Controls had myeloablative marrow grafts with methotrexate and calcineurin inhibitor, sampled at 1 year. This clone has only one observation. What it recognizes is unknown. This clonotype originated in a female patient aged 50 to 60 who received an allogeneic stem cell transplant from an unrelated donor, was CMV-positive, and had chronic GVHD only. The graft donor may be the source of some T cells. This specimen was PBMCs, taken after an allogeneic stem cell transplant with a calcineurin inhibitor and methotrexate. The rearrangement joins TRBV5-4 to TRBJ2-7, with 14 bases aligning to TRBD2. CDR3 protein: CASSGTSGRPYEQYF. Written as DNA, the CDR3 is TGTGCCAGCAGCGGGACTAGCGGGAGACCCTACGAGCAGTACTTC.